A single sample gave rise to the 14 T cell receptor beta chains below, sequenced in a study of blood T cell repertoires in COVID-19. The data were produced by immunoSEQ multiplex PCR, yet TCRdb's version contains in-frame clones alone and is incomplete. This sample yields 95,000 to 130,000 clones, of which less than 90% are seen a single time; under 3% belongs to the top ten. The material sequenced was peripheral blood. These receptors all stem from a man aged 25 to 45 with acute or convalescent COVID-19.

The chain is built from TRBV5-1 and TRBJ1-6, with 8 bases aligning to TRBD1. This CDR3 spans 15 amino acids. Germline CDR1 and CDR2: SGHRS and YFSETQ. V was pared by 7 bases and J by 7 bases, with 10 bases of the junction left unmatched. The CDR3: CASAPDREWNSPLHF. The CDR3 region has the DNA TGCGCCAGCGCGCCGGACAGGGAATGGAATTCACCCCTCCACTTT. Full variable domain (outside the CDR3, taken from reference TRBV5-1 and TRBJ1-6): KAGVTQTPRYLIKTRGQQVTLSCSPISGHRSVSWYQQTPGQGLQFLFEYFSETQRNKGNFPGRFSGRQFSNSRSEMNVSTLELGDSALYLCASAPDREWNSPLHFGNGTRLTVT.

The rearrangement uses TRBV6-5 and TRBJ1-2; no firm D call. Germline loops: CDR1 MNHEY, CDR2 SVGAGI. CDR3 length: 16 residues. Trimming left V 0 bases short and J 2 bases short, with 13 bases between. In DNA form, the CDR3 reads TGTGCCAGCAGTTACTCAAGTGTAGGAGGAAACTATGGCTACACCTTC. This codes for CASSYSSVGGNYGYTF.

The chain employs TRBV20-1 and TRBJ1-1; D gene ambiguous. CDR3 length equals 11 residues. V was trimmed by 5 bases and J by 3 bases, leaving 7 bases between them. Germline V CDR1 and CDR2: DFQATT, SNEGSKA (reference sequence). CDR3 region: CSAPTDTEAFF. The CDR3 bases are TGCAGTGCTCCTACAGACACTGAAGCTTTCTTT.

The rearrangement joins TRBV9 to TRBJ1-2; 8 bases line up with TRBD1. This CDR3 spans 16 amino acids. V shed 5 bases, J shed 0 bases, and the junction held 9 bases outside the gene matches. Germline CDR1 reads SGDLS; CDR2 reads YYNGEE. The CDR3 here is CASSPWTGPPNYGYTF. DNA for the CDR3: TGTGCCAGCAGTCCTTGGACAGGGCCCCCTAACTATGGCTACACCTTC.

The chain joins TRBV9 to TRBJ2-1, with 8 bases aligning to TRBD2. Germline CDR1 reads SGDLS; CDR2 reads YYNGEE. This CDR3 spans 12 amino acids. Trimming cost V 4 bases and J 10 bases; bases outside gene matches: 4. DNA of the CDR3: TGTGCCAGCAGCAATAGCGGGACAGAGCAGTTCTTC. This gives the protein CASSNSGTEQFF.

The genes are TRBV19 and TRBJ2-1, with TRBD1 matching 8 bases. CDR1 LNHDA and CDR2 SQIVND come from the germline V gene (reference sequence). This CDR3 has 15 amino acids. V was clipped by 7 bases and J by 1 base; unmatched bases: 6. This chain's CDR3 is CASTLGQGSYNEQFF. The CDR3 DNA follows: TGTGCCAGTACCTTAGGACAGGGTTCCTACAATGAGCAGTTCTTC.

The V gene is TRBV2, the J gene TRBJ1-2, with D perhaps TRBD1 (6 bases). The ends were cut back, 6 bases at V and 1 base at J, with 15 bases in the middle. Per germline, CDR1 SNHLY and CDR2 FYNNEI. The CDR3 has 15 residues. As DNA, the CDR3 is TGTGCCAGCAGCCTCGGGACACCGCTTAACTATGGCTACACCTTC. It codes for CASSLGTPLNYGYTF.

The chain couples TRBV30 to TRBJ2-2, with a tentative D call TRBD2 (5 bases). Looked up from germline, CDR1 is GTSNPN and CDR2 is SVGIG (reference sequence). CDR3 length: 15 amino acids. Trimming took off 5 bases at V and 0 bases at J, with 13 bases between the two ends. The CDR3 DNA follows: TGTGCCTGGCGAGTAGCGCTTACGAACACCGGGGAGCTGTTTTTT. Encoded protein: CAWRVALTNTGELFF.

The CDR3 here is CASADSANTGELFF. CDR3 coding DNA: TGTGCCAGCGCAGACAGCGCGAACACCGGGGAGCTGTTTTTT. The chain couples TRBV5-4 to TRBJ2-2; D is perhaps TRBD1 (5 bases). There are 14 residues in the CDR3. V was clipped by 7 bases and J by 0 bases, with 10 bases between them. CDR1 and CDR2 from the germline V gene are SGHNT and YYREEE (reference sequence).

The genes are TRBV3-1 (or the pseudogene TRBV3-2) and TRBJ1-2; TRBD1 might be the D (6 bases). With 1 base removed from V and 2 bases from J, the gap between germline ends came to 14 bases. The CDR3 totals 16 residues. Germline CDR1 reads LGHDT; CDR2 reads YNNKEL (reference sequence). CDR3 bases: TGTGCCAGCAGCCAAGTCTACAGGGACCAGAACTATGGCTACACCTTC. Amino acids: CASSQVYRDQNYGYTF.

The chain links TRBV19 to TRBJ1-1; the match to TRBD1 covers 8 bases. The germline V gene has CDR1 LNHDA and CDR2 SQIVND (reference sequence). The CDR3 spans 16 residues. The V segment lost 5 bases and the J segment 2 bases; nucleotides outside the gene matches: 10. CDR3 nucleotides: TGTGCCAGTAGTCGGCCCGCCGGACAGGGAAACACTGAAGCTTTCTTT. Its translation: CASSRPAGQGNTEAFF.

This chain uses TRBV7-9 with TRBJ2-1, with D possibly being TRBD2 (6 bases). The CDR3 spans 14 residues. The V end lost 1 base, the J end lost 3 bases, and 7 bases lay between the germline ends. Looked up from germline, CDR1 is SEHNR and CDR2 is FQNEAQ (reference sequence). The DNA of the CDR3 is TGTGCCAGCAGCTTAGGGGGGGTCTACAATGAGCAGTTCTTC. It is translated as CASSLGGVYNEQFF.

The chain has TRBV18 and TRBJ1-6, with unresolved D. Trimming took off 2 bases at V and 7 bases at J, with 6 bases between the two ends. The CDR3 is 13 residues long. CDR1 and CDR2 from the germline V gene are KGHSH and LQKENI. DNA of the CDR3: TGTGCCAGCTCACCAAAGGAGAATTCACCCCTCCACTTT. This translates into CASSPKENSPLHF.

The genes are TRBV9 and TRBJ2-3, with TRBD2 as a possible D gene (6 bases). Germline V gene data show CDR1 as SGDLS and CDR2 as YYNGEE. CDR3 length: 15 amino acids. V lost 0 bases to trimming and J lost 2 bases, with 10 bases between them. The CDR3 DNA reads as TGTGCCAGCAGCGTAGAGGGACTCCTCACAGATACGCAGTATTTT. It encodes CASSVEGLLTDTQYF.